The entry that follows covers one T cell receptor (beta chain) sequence. The entry originates in a study of blood T cell repertoires in COVID-19. At the level of the study: The samples span acute and convalescent COVID-19 from the United States, Italy and Spain. Nucleic acid was either cDNA or gDNA, and it came from T cells, B-cell-depleted T cells, or PBMCs.

Original analysis: Counts of nucleated cells, estimated from reference gene primer amplification, were obtained. TCRdb's copy holds only in-frame clones and misses some; the assay was immunoSEQ multiplex PCR. Clonal size and the V and J genes are those of that table, whereas D and trimming came from the DNA. The table includes some 230,000 clones, 70% to 90% detected once. CDR1 is SGHRS, CDR2 YFSETQ, per germline. V was trimmed by 1 base and J by 0 bases, leaving 8 bases between them. The CDR3 is 16 residues long. V gene TRBV5-1 combines with J gene TRBJ2-6, with D hard to call. The sequencing sample was made of peripheral blood. The TCR sequence derives from a woman in her fifties or sixties with COVID-19, enrolled during active disease. DNA for the CDR3: TGCGCCAGCAGCTTGAGACCAGGCTCTGGGGCCAACGTCCTGACTTTC. This gives the protein CASSLRPGSGANVLTF.